This T cell receptor beta chain was documented in a study of identifying expanded T cells in peripheral blood. Study outcomes and limitations: Across healthy donors, higher total template counts meant significantly greater approximately two-week count variance. Around 1.2 clones differed between technical replicates, versus approximately 16 and 19 over time.

Healthy donors had no documented immune events, such as infections, while sampled. This CDR3 has 11 amino acids. The germline V gene encodes CDR1 MDHEN and CDR2 SYDVKM. Trimming pared 1 base from V and 7 bases from J, leaving 5 bases between. The assay was immunoSEQ multiplex PCR, and TCRdb's table has in-frame clones only and misses some. This sample has around 70,000 clones, with approximately 87% found just once. Regarding this clone: Its antigen is currently unknown.

This chain connects TRBV28 to TRBJ2-7; D remains unclear. The TCR sequence derives from a person between 18 and 75 years old in good health. The sequencing sample was made of blood. In nucleotides, the CDR3 is TGTGCCAGCAGTTTATTGTGGGAGCAGTACTTC. Encoded protein: CASSLLWEQYF.